These T cell receptor beta chains were read from a single sample in a study of cytomegalovirus exposure and HLA in healthy donors. Using immunoSEQ multiplex PCR, the repertoire was profiled, and TCRdb retains in-frame clones only, with some absent. The sample has about 180,000 clones; roughly 80% are singletons. Sequenced sample: PBMCs. All receptors come from a girl aged 10-17 years in good health and CMV-seropositive. The CDR3 runs from the conserved cysteine through the conserved F or W. D genes are given only for firm matches. Clone size, where shown, is once, few, many, or a class for clones that have expanded.

CDR3 length	D gene	clone size	V gene	J gene	CDR3 protein	CDR3 DNA
12	TRBD1	-	TRBV29-1	TRBJ2-2	CSAHRGPGELFF	TGCAGCGCTCACAGGGGGCCCGGGGAGCTGTTTTTT
15	TRBD1	once	TRBV2	TRBJ2-7	CASSETGAVRYEQYF	TGTGCCAGCAGTGAAACAGGGGCAGTACGCTACGAGCAGTACTTC
16	-	-	TRBV11-3	TRBJ2-1	CASSLVGGQENNEQFF	TGTGCCAGCAGCTTAGTCGGCGGGCAGGAAAACAATGAGCAGTTCTTC
15	TRBD1	once	TRBV11-2	TRBJ2-7	CASSLGTGGSGEQYF	TGTGCCAGCAGCTTAGGGACAGGGGGCTCGGGGGAGCAGTACTTC
14	-	-	TRBV5-5	TRBJ1-1	CASTREDRDTEAFF	TGTGCCAGCACCCGGGAGGATCGGGACACTGAAGCTTTCTTT
12	-	-	TRBV19	TRBJ1-1	CASNSLNTEAFF	TGTGCCAGTAATAGCCTGAACACTGAAGCTTTCTTT
12	TRBD1	-	TRBV30	TRBJ1-6	CAWDRVASPLHF	TGTGCCTGGGACAGGGTTGCTTCACCCCTCCACTTT
15	TRBD2	-	TRBV9	TRBJ2-2	CASSGTSSVTGELFF	TGTGCCAGCAGCGGGACTAGTTCGGTCACCGGGGAGCTGTTTTTT
15	TRBD1	-	TRBV7-2	TRBJ1-5	CASSWGQGVHQPQHF	TGTGCCAGCAGCTGGGGACAGGGGGTACATCAGCCCCAGCATTTT
14	-	-	TRBV19	TRBJ2-3	CASSRGASGDTQYF	TGTGCCAGTAGCAGGGGGGCTTCTGGAGATACGCAGTATTTT
15	-	-	TRBV28	TRBJ2-6	CASSLGGAGANVLTF	TGTGCCAGCAGTTTAGGTGGGGCGGGGGCCAACGTCCTGACTTTC
15	TRBD2	-	TRBV5-4	TRBJ2-1	CASSLTSSSYNEQFF	TGTGCCAGCAGCCTGACTAGCTCCTCCTACAATGAGCAGTTCTTC
15	TRBD2	-	TRBV27	TRBJ2-7	CASSLMREGGREQYF	TGTGCCAGCAGTTTGATGCGGGAGGGAGGAAGGGAGCAGTACTTC
16	TRBD1	-	TRBV6-5	TRBJ1-2	CASSYVRDRGLRGYTF	TGTGCCAGCAGTTACGTGAGGGACAGGGGGCTTCGTGGCTACACCTTC
16	TRBD1	-	TRBV15	TRBJ2-7	CATSRDADRDTYEQYF	TGTGCCACCAGCAGAGATGCCGACAGGGATACCTACGAGCAGTACTTC
15	TRBD2	-	TRBV6-5	TRBJ2-7	CASSYSAAGSYEQYF	TGTGCCAGCAGTTACTCGGCAGCGGGGTCCTACGAGCAGTACTTC
17	-	-	TRBV11-2	TRBJ2-2	CASSLAPRGPNTGELFF	TGTGCCAGCAGCTTAGCCCCCCGGGGTCCGAACACCGGGGAGCTGTTTTTT
17	-	-	TRBV27	TRBJ1-5	CASSFRYRAEVDQPQHF	TGTGCCAGCAGTTTCAGATACAGGGCCGAGGTAGATCAGCCCCAGCATTTT
14	TRBD1	-	TRBV7-2	TRBJ2-7	CASSWTGYDYEQYF	TGTGCCAGCAGTTGGACAGGGTACGACTACGAGCAGTACTTC
15	TRBD2	-	TRBV27	TRBJ2-7	CASSLRREGTYEQYF	TGTGCCAGCAGTTTACGACGGGAGGGTACCTACGAGCAGTACTTC
13	-	-	TRBV12-5	TRBJ1-1	CASGLTDDTEAFF	TGTGCTAGTGGTCTAACAGATGACACTGAAGCTTTCTTT
15	-	once	TRBV7-6	TRBJ2-5	CASSQEPGSQETQYF	TGTGCCAGCAGCCAAGAGCCGGGGAGCCAAGAGACCCAGTACTTC
16	-	-	TRBV28	TRBJ2-7	CASSRPLGRGNNEQYF	TGTGCCAGCAGTCGACCCCTGGGGAGGGGGAACAACGAGCAGTACTTC
16	TRBD2	once	TRBV2	TRBJ2-5	CASILSRTSRGETQYF	TGTGCCAGCATATTAAGTAGGACTAGCAGGGGAGAGACCCAGTACTTC